This T cell receptor (beta chain) was captured in a study of cytomegalovirus exposure and HLA in healthy donors. Details on this clone: Its antigen is still unknown.

V gave up 4 bases and J gave up 5 bases; unmatched junction bases: 12. Germline V CDR1 and CDR2: SGHTS, YDEGEE. The CDR3 length is 17 residues. Primers included in the PCR were 60 Vbeta and 13 Jbeta primers. The method was immunoSEQ multiplex PCR; TCRdb's version includes in-frame clones alone and lacks a portion of them. Found here are some 130,000 clones, about 63% of them singletons; the top ten hold 1.5% to 2%. Study conclusions and caveats: Association with HLA alleles at 0.05 false discovery rate was found for roughly 17,000 TCR beta sequences in a later analysis. As was reported, the classifier diagnosed cytomegalovirus status with high specificity and sensitivity. In a later analysis, HLA-associated beta chains showed higher expansion and lower generation probabilities than comparable chains.

The TCR comes from a man aged 30 to 45 in good health and CMV-seropositive. The specimen was PBMCs. The chain recombines TRBV5-8 with TRBJ2-1, with 10 bases lining up with TRBD2. CDR3 sequence (DNA): TGTGCCAGCAGCACTTACCCCCTTGGACTAGCGGACAATGAGCAGTTCTTC. Translated, it gives CASSTYPLGLADNEQFF.